A selection of T cell receptor beta chains follows, all from one sample in a study of T cells in Graves' hyperthyroidism and ophthalmopathy. TCRdb reanalysed the multiplex PCR reads using MiXCR and keeps one entry per CDR3 protein. The table records some 560,000 distinct CDR3 sequences, 12% to 15% of them present only once. Sequencing was done on a sample of blood. The receptors derive from a woman in her 40s with Graves' hyperthyroidism. The conserved cysteine and the conserved F or W are not part of the CDR3 here. The D gene is left open where the match is weak. Only some rows state a clone size, as once, few, many or a class for expanded clones.

j_call d_call v_call clone_size cdr3_aa
TRBJ2-1 TRBD2 TRBV5-5 few ASSATSGYQNEQF
TRBJ2-2 NA TRBV6-1 many ASIRAPVAPGELF
TRBJ2-2 TRBD2 TRBV5-8 many ASSLALAGVGTGELF
TRBJ1-5 NA TRBV7-2 many ASSEGRNQPQH
TRBJ1-4 NA TRBV20-1 few SAQGPVGGTTNEKLF
TRBJ2-7 NA TRBV28 NA ASSLGQETYEQY
TRBJ2-5 TRBD1 TRBV6-1 many ASSSHRTGVQETQY
TRBJ1-2 TRBD1 TRBV6-1 many ASRSNSGGAYGYT
TRBJ2-1 TRBD2 TRBV7-2 many ASSPPGLDYNEQF
TRBJ1-2 NA TRBV3-1 many ASSLGEVYGYT
TRBJ1-3 NA TRBV19 NA ASSTTTGTGNTIY
NA NA TRBV5-1 NA ASSLEGSRGNEQY
TRBJ2-1 NA TRBV28 many ASISLGAGEQF
TRBJ2-1 NA TRBV7-9 NA ASSLIDLNEQF
TRBJ2-3 TRBD2 TRBV9 few ASSVGLLATDTQY
TRBJ1-5 TRBD1 TRBV10-2 few ASSDRGRDQPQH
TRBJ2-1 NA TRBV28 many ASGSRVNEQF
TRBJ2-7 NA TRBV30 many AWSVLQDSYEQY
TRBJ1-2 TRBD1 TRBV12-3/TRBV12-4 many ASRPGGDGYT
TRBJ2-4 TRBD2 TRBV27 NA ASSSPGLAKNIQY
TRBJ2-7 TRBD1 TRBV5-1 few ASSKESGTGGNEQY
TRBJ2-3 NA TRBV29-1 many SVFWASTDTQY
TRBJ2-1 NA TRBV14 NA ASSQEGGSGRNNEQF
TRBJ1-2 TRBD1 TRBV11-2 many ASSPIAGGTTVGYT
TRBJ1-2 NA TRBV6-1 few ASRSWGNYGYT
TRBJ2-7 NA TRBV3-1 many ASSQETLRSSYEQY
TRBJ2-5 NA TRBV27 many ASSFGSGETQY
TRBJ2-5 TRBD1 TRBV11-1 NA ASSRGQGSGETQY
TRBJ1-1 TRBD1 TRBV6-5 many ASSLGAGGISEAF
TRBJ1-5 NA TRBV19 few ASSMTVSNQLQH
TRBJ1-2 NA TRBV28 many ASSQREYGYT